The T cell receptor (beta chain) described here comes from a study of shared clonotypes between healthy human individuals. This clone was detected ten times or more. CDR1 is SGHDT, CDR2 YYEEEE, per germline. The CDR3 is 16 amino acids. The ends lost 3 bases at V and 1 base at J; junction bases unmatched: 3. An even split of each subset's genomic DNA across several immunoSEQ plates was performed. Tens of thousands of T cell genomes, or about 290 ng DNA, went into unsorted PBMC replicate PCRs. Clones were read by immunoSEQ multiplex PCR, and TCRdb kept only the in-frame ones, dropping some. The table lists about 560,000 clones, around 76% of them singletons, with 12% in the top ten.

The rearrangement uses TRBV5-6 and TRBJ2-1; 11 bases are a match to TRBD2. The sequenced material came from PBMCs. This clonotype originated in a woman aged 40 to 50 in good health. Some clones in this sample may be carry-over from other donors' samples. The CDR3 is CASSSTSGSSYNEQFF. DNA of the CDR3: TGTGCCAGCAGCTCCACTAGCGGGAGTTCCTACAATGAGCAGTTCTTC.